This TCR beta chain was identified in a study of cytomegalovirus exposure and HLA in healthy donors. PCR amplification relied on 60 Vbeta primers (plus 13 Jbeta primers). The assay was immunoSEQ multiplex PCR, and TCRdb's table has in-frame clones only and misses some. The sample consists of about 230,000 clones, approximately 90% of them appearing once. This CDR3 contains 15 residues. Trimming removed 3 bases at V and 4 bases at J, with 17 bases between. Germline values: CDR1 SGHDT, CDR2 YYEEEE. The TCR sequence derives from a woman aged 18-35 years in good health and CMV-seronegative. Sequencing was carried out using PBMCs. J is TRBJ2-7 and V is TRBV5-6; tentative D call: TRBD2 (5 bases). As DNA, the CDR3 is TGTGCCAGCAGCTACGAGACTAAGGGTCGGTACGAGCAGTACTTC. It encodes CASSYETKGRYEQYF.